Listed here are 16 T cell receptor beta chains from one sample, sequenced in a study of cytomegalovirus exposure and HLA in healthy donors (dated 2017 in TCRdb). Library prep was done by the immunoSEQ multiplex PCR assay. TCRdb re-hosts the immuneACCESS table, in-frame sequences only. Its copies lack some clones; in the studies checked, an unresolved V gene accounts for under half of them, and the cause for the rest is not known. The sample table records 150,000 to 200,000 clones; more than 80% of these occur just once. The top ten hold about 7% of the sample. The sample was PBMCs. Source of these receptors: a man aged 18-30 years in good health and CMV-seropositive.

The CDR3 sequence: CAWSVDRGRGDTQYF. Here the CDR3 DNA reads TGTGCCTGGAGTGTGGACAGGGGGCGAGGAGATACGCAGTATTTT. The chain has TRBV30 and TRBJ2-3, with 11 bases matching TRBD1. J lost 5 bases, V lost 0 bases, and 4 bases had no gene match. CDR3 length equals 15 residues. CDR1 is GTSNPN and CDR2 is SVGIG in the germline V gene (reference sequence).

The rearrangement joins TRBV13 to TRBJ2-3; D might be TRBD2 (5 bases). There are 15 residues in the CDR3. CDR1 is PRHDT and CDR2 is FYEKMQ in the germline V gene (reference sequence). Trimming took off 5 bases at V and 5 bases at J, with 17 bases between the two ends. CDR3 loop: CASSPPEGLGDTQYF. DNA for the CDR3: TGTGCCAGCAGCCCCCCCGAGGGCCTGGGAGATACGCAGTATTTT. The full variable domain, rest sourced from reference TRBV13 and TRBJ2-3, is AAGVIQSPRHLIKEKRETATLKCYPIPRHDTVYWYQQGPGQDPQFLISFYEKMQSDKGSIPDRFSAQQFSDYHSELNMSSLELGDSALYFCASSPPEGLGDTQYFGPGTRLTVL.

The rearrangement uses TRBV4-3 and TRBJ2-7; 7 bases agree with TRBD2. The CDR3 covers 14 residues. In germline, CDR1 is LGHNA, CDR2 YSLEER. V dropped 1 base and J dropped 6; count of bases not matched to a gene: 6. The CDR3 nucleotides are TGCGCCAGCAGCCAAGGAGGCGGGAGAAGCGAGCAGTACTTC. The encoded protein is CASSQGGGRSEQYF.

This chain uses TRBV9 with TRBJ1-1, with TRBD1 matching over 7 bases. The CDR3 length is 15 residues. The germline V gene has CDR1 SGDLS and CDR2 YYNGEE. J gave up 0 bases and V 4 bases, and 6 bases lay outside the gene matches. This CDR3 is CASSPQTGMNTEAFF. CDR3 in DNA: TGTGCCAGCAGCCCCCAGACAGGGATGAACACTGAAGCTTTCTTT.

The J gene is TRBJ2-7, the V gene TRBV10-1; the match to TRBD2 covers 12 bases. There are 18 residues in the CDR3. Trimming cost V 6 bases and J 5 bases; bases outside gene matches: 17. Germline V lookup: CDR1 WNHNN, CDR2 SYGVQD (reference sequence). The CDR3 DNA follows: TGCGCCAGCAGAAGGACTAGCGGGACCCCGCGTGAAGTCAACGAGCAGTACTTC. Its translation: CASRRTSGTPREVNEQYF.

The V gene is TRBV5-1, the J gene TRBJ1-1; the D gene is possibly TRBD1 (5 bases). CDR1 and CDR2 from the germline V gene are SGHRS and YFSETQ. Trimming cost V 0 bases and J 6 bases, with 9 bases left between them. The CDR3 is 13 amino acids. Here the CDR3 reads CASSLDRRPEAFF. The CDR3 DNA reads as TGCGCCAGCAGCTTGGACAGGCGACCTGAAGCTTTCTTT.

CDR3 nucleotides: TGCGCCAGCAGCTTGGAGGGGTTTGGGAATCAGCCCCAGCATTTT. It encodes CASSLEGFGNQPQHF. V gene TRBV5-1 combines with J gene TRBJ1-5, with TRBD1 as a possible D gene (5 bases). The ends were cut back, 0 bases at V and 4 bases at J, with 11 bases in the middle. This CDR3 is 15 amino acids long. The germline gives CDR1 SGHRS, CDR2 YFSETQ. The variable domain in full, completed from reference TRBV5-1 and TRBJ1-5, reads KAGVTQTPRYLIKTRGQQVTLSCSPISGHRSVSWYQQTPGQGLQFLFEYFSETQRNKGNFPGRFSGRQFSNSRSEMNVSTLELGDSALYLCASSLEGFGNQPQHFGDGTRLSIL.

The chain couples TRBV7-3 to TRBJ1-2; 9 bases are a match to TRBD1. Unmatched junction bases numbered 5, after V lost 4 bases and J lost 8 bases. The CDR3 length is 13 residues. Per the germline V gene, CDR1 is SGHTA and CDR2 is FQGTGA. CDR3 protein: CASSSSTGGGYTF. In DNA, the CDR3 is TGTGCCAGCAGCTCCTCGACAGGGGGGGGCTACACCTTC.

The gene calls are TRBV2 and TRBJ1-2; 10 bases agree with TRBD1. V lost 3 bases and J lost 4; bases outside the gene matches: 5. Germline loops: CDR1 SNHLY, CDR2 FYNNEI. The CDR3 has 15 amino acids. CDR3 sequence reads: CASSELTGGTYGYTF. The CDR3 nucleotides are TGTGCCAGCAGTGAGCTGACAGGGGGCACCTATGGCTACACCTTC. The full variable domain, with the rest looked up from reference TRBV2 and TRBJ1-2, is EPEVTQTPSHQVTQMGQEVILRCVPISNHLYFYWYRQILGQKVEFLVSFYNNEISEKSEIFDDQFSVERPDGSNFTLKIRSTKLEDSAMYFCASSELTGGTYGYTFGSGTRLTVV.

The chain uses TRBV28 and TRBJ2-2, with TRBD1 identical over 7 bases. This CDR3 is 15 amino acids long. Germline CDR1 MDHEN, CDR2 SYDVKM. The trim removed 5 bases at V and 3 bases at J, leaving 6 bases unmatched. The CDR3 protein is CASSTGTEYTGELFF. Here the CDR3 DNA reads TGTGCCAGCAGTACCGGGACAGAATACACCGGGGAGCTGTTTTTT.

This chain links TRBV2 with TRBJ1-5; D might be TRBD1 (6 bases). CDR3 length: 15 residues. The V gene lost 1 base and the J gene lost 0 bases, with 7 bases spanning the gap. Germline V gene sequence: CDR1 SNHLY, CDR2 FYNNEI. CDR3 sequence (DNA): TGTGCCAGCAGTGAAGGGACAGATAGCAATCAGCCCCAGCATTTT. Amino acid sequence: CASSEGTDSNQPQHF.

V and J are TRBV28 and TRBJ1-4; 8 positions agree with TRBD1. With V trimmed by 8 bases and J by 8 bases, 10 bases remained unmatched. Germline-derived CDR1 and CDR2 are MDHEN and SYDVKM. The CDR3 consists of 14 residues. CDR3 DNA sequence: TGTGCCAGCTTTGCAGGGGGCTTCCGCGAAAAACTGTTTTTT. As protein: CASFAGGFREKLFF.

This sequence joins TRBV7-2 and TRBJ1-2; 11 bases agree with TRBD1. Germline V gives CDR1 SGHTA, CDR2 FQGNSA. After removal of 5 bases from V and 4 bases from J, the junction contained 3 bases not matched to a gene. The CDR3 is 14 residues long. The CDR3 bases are TGTGCCAGCAGCCGGACAGGGGGCGTCTATGGCTACACCTTC. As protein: CASSRTGGVYGYTF.

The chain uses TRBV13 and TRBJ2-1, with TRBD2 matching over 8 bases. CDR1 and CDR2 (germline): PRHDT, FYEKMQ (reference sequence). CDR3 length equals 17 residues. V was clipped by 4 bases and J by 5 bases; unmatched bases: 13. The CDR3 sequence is CASSSTSEREFDNEQFF. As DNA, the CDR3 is TGTGCCAGCAGCTCCACTAGCGAGCGGGAGTTCGACAATGAGCAGTTCTTC.

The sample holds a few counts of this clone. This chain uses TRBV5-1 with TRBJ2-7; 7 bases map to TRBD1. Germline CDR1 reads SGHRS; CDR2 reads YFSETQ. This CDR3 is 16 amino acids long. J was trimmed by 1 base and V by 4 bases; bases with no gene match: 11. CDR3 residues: CASSAPDRSLSYEQYF. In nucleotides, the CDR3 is TGCGCCAGCAGCGCGCCGGACAGGTCCCTTTCCTACGAGCAGTACTTC.

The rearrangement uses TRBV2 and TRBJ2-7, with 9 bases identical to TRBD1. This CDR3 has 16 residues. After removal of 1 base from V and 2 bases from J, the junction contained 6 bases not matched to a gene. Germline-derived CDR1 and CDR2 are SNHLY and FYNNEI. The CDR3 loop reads CASSEGGTGPPYEQYF. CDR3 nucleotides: TGTGCCAGCAGTGAAGGAGGGACAGGGCCGCCCTACGAGCAGTACTTC.